This T cell receptor (beta chain) was found in a study of response to subunit inactivated influenza vaccine. Germline loops: CDR1 SNHLY, CDR2 FYNNEI. After removal of 5 bases from V and 5 bases from J, the junction contained 5 bases not matched to a gene. The CDR3 has 14 amino acids. In TCRdb, the RT-PCR reads were re-called with MiXCR into one record per CDR3 protein. The data show fewer than 700,000 distinct CDR3 sequences, approximately 13% seen once. This receptor was identified in a man aged 50 to 59 who received an inactivated influenza vaccine. V usage is TRBV2 and J usage is TRBJ2-7; 11 bases match TRBD2. The sequencing used PBMCs from blood, collected about 6 weeks after vaccination. CDR3 residues: CASSLTSGADEQYF. DNA for the CDR3: TGTGCCAGCAGTCTGACTAGCGGGGCCGACGAGCAGTACTTC.